Each of the 25 T cell receptor beta chains below was sequenced from the same sample in a study of T-cell reconstitution after alpha-beta-depleted transplantation in children. A TCRbeta library incorporating unique molecular identifiers was prepared. TCRdb called the PCR reads again in MiXCR, with one record for every CDR3 protein. The sample has 400,000 to 450,000 distinct CDR3 sequences, approximately 41% seen once; the top ten hold approximately 25%. Specimen: PBMCs, collected before TCRalphabeta/CD19-depleted stem cell transplant. The receptors stem from a girl under 10 years old with aplastic anemia, due to receive a stem cell transplant.

In DNA form, the CDR3 reads TGTGCCAGCAGCCTACCGACTAGCTTGCCAGATACGCAGTATTTT. It codes for CASSLPTSLPDTQYF. V is TRBV28 and J is TRBJ2-3; TRBD2 agrees at 7 bases. CDR3 size: 15 residues. V dropped 6 bases and J dropped 4; count of bases not matched to a gene: 10. CDR1 and CDR2 from the germline V gene are MDHEN and SYDVKM.

This chain uses TRBV7-8 with TRBJ2-3; no definite D call. With 5 bases removed from V and 2 bases from J, the gap between germline ends came to 11 bases. Germline assignment: CDR1 SGHVS and CDR2 FQNEAQ. The CDR3 has 14 residues. The CDR3 region has the DNA TGTGCCAGCAGCCCGTCGGACCACACAGATACGCAGTATTTT. Amino acids: CASSPSDHTDTQYF.

The J gene is TRBJ2-3, the V gene TRBV20-1, with D tentatively TRBD1 or TRBD2 (5 bases each). The germline V and J ends were trimmed by 2 bases and 4 bases, with 22 bases remaining between them. Germline CDR1 DFQATT, CDR2 SNEGSKA (reference sequence). The CDR3 has 17 amino acids. CDR3 DNA sequence: TGCAGTGCTAGACATCACAGTGGGGGAGTGGGGGCAGATACGCAGTATTTT. As protein: CSARHHSGGVGADTQYF.

The gene calls are TRBV7-9 and TRBJ2-1; 14 bases are a match to TRBD2. The CDR3 is made up of 16 amino acids. V lost 5 bases and J lost 9; bases outside the gene matches: 9. The germline gives CDR1 SEHNR, CDR2 FQNEAQ (reference sequence). The DNA of the CDR3 is TGTGCCAGCAGCCACAGACTAGCGGGGGGGCCGCGTGAGCAGTTCTTC. The encoded protein is CASSHRLAGGPREQFF.

V usage is TRBV20-1 and J usage is TRBJ1-6; a possible D gene is TRBD1 (5 bases). The germline V gene has CDR1 DFQATT and CDR2 SNEGSKA (reference sequence). The CDR3 sequence is 14 residues long. V lost 3 bases and J 9 bases, leaving 15 bases between the germline ends. In DNA form, the CDR3 reads TGCAGTGCTAGGGTTCAGGGTTCCACTTCACCCCTCCACTTT. Encoded protein: CSARVQGSTSPLHF.

The CDR3 DNA reads TGTGCCAGCAGCTTGTCCGGTAATCCGGGGAACTACGAGCAGTACTTC. Translation: CASSLSGNPGNYEQYF. The chain employs TRBV5-5 and TRBJ2-7; D is perhaps TRBD2 (5 bases). The CDR3 length is 16 residues. Deletions cut 1 base from V and 3 bases from J, with 17 bases between. Germline lookup yields CDR1 SGHKS and CDR2 YYEKEE (reference sequence).

This clonotype has at least ten counts. V and J are TRBV20-1 and TRBJ1-1; D uncertain. V lost 1 base, J lost 3 bases, and 12 bases lay in between. The CDR3 spans 14 residues. Germline V gives CDR1 DFQATT, CDR2 SNEGSKA (reference sequence). The CDR3 DNA is TGCAGTGCTAGAGGCTGGGTAGAGGACACTGAAGCTTTCTTT. It translates to CSARGWVEDTEAFF.

DNA of the CDR3: TGTGCCTGGAGTGTTATGGGAGATACGCAGTATTTT. It specifies CAWSVMGDTQYF. This chain joins TRBV30 and TRBJ2-3; D ambiguous. Trimming removed 0 bases at V and 5 bases at J, with 6 bases between. Germline V gene lookup returns CDR1 GTSNPN and CDR2 SVGIG (reference sequence). This CDR3 contains 12 residues.

This clonotype appeared once. The chain has TRBV27 and TRBJ1-5; 9 bases line up with TRBD1. Trimming cost V 5 bases and J 7 bases; bases outside gene matches: 6. Germline lookup yields CDR1 MNHEY and CDR2 SMNVEV (reference sequence). The CDR3 consists of 14 residues. Here the CDR3 DNA reads TGTGCCAGCAGTGAACAGGGGGCATGGCAGCCCCAGCATTTT. Translated: CASSEQGAWQPQHF.

This chain connects TRBV5-5 to TRBJ1-1, with 7 bases identical to TRBD1. CDR1 SGHKS and CDR2 YYEKEE come from the germline V gene (reference sequence). The CDR3 has 14 amino acids. V lost 4 bases and J lost 5; bases outside the gene matches: 8. The chain's CDR3 is CASSADRVRTEAFF. Here the CDR3 DNA reads TGTGCCAGCAGCGCCGACAGGGTCCGGACTGAAGCTTTCTTT.

The rearrangement joins TRBV24-1 to TRBJ2-1, with D maybe TRBD1 (6 bases). Germline values: CDR1 KGHDR, CDR2 SFDVKD. The germline V and J ends were trimmed by 4 bases and 10 bases, with 13 bases remaining between them. This CDR3 contains 13 residues. CDR3 bases: TGTGCCACCAGTGACCCTATCACAGGGGAGCAGTTCTTC. This gives the protein CATSDPITGEQFF.

A single count supports this clonotype. Relative to the germline gene, one junction end is altered; a read error may explain this. This rearrangement joins TRBV3-1 to TRBJ1-2, with D possibly being TRBD1 (5 bases). Germline loops: CDR1 LGHDT, CDR2 YNNKEL (reference sequence). The CDR3 extends over 17 amino acids. As DNA, the CDR3 is TGTGCCAGCAGCCAAGGGGGGACGGGCAGACTTAACTATGGCGACACCTTC. This sequence encodes CASSQGGTGRLNYGDTF.

This chain uses TRBV20-1 with TRBJ2-7; no firm D call. Germline CDR1 DFQATT, CDR2 SNEGSKA (reference sequence). The CDR3 contains 13 residues. Written as DNA, the CDR3 is TGCAGCGTTCTAAGCCCCCGAGACTACGAGCAGTACTTC. As protein: CSVLSPRDYEQYF.

The sample holds many counts of this clonotype. V is TRBV28 and J is TRBJ1-1; D is unclear. Deletions cut 5 bases from V and 1 base from J, with 8 bases between. This CDR3 region has 13 residues. The V gene's germline CDR1 is MDHEN and CDR2 SYDVKM. CDR3 nucleotides: TGTGCCAGCAGTCCTCCGGGGAACACTGAAGCTTTCTTT. Amino acid sequence: CASSPPGNTEAFF.

Many counts were recorded for this clonotype. The chain links TRBV7-2 to TRBJ2-1, with TRBD2 identical over 9 bases. With 0 bases clipped from V and 4 bases from J, the junction kept 4 bases outside the gene matches. The germline V gene encodes CDR1 SGHTA and CDR2 FQGNSA. CDR3 size: 16 residues. CDR3 sequence reads: CASSLATAGGYNEQFF. Written as DNA, the CDR3 is TGTGCCAGCAGCTTAGCGACAGCGGGGGGATACAATGAGCAGTTCTTC.

The chain links TRBV20-1 to TRBJ2-7; 7 bases are shared with TRBD1. Germline V CDR1 and CDR2: DFQATT, SNEGSKA (reference sequence). J gave up 2 bases and V 6 bases, and 13 bases lay outside the gene matches. This CDR3 contains 15 residues. The CDR3 DNA reads TGCAGTGCGAACACTGGACAGGACCTCACCTACGAGCAGTACTTC. It specifies CSANTGQDLTYEQYF.

This clonotype was seen only once. The chain has TRBV20-1 and TRBJ2-7; possible D gene TRBD2, 7 bases. From germline, CDR1 is DFQATT and CDR2 SNEGSKA (reference sequence). Trimming pared 4 bases from V and 5 bases from J, leaving 24 bases between. There are 16 residues in the CDR3. In nucleotides, the CDR3 is TGCAGTGCTATTAGGGGGGGGCGGGACCAAGGCCACGAGCAGTACTTC. Protein: CSAIRGGRDQGHEQYF.

This clonotype has ten or more counts. The chain recombines TRBV20-1 with TRBJ2-3; D gene unclear. Germline V gene lookup returns CDR1 DFQATT and CDR2 SNEGSKA (reference sequence). The V gene lost 3 bases and the J gene lost 14 bases, with 6 bases spanning the gap. The CDR3 extends over 8 amino acids. CDR3 DNA: TGCAGTGCTAGGGGCCCGTATTTT. Its protein is CSARGPYF.

The chain joins TRBV13 to TRBJ2-7; the match to TRBD2 covers 13 bases. The CDR3 is 15 amino acids. Germline CDR1 PRHDT, CDR2 FYEKMQ (reference sequence). With V trimmed by 3 bases and J by 8 bases, 7 bases remained unmatched. CDR3 residues: CASSLGLAGKVQQYF. The DNA of the CDR3 is TGTGCCAGCAGCTTGGGACTAGCGGGAAAGGTGCAGCAGTACTTC. Drawing the rest from reference TRBV13 and TRBJ2-7, the complete variable domain is AAGVIQSPRHLIKEKRETATLKCYPIPRHDTVYWYQQGPGQDPQFLISFYEKMQSDKGSIPDRFSAQQFSDYHSELNMSSLELGDSALYFCASSLGLAGKVQQYFGPGTRLTVT.

This clonotype was counted a few times. V usage is TRBV20-1 and J usage is TRBJ2-5; D may be TRBD1 or TRBD2 (6 bases each). Between the trimmed V and J ends, which lost 1 base and 3 bases, there was a span of 24 bases. The germline V gene encodes CDR1 DFQATT and CDR2 SNEGSKA (reference sequence). The CDR3 totals 18 residues. CDR3 sequence (DNA): TGCAGTGCTAGAGGGGGGGCTGGGGACCGATTTGTGGAAGAGACCCAGTACTTC. Its translation is CSARGGAGDRFVEETQYF.

The genes are TRBV29-1 and TRBJ2-7, with 11 bases aligning to TRBD2. Germline values: CDR1 SQVTM, CDR2 ANQGSEA. The CDR3 spans 15 residues. Unmatched junction bases numbered 8, after V lost 4 bases and J lost 3 bases. CDR3 DNA: TGCAGCGTTGCTGCCACCGGGACTAGCGGCTACGAGCAGTACTTC. Its translation is CSVAATGTSGYEQYF.

A remark on this clonotype: The junction differs from germline at one of its ends, possibly a read error. CDR3 sequence: CASSAPQNSRRTTEASF. The CDR3 DNA sequence: TGTGCCAGCAGCGCACCGCAAAATAGCCGGAGGACTACTGAAGCTTCCTTT. The chain recombines TRBV12-3 or TRBV12-4 with TRBJ1-1, with D hard to call. The CDR3 has 17 residues.

This chain joins TRBV6-1 and TRBJ2-3, with a weak D call TRBD2 (5 bases). The CDR3 consists of 13 residues. Germline V gene data show CDR1 as MNHNS and CDR2 as SASEGT. Deletions cut 6 bases from V and 2 bases from J, with 9 bases between. Written as DNA, the CDR3 is TGTGCCAGCAGAACTAGTTCCACAGATACGCAGTATTTT. Translated: CASRTSSTDTQYF.

Written as DNA, the CDR3 is TGCGCCAGCAGCTGGTATGTCGGGACAGGGTACAATGAGCAGTTCTTC. Translated: CASSWYVGTGYNEQFF. The chain carries TRBV5-1 and TRBJ2-1, with 9 nucleotides matching TRBD1. The CDR3 covers 16 residues. With 3 bases clipped from V and 4 bases from J, the junction kept 8 bases outside the gene matches. Germline loops: CDR1 SGHRS, CDR2 YFSETQ.

The chain recombines TRBV24-1 with TRBJ2-7; 8 nucleotides agree with TRBD2. V was pared by 7 bases and J by 3 bases, with 4 bases of the junction left unmatched. CDR1 and CDR2 (germline): KGHDR, SFDVKD. The CDR3 is 13 residues long. CDR3 sequence reads: CATRSAGVYEQYF. CDR3 in DNA: TGTGCCACCAGATCAGCGGGGGTCTACGAGCAGTACTTC.